Presented here are 11 T cell receptor beta chains from one specimen sequenced in a study of T-cell memory formation after mild COVID-19. TCRdb passed the 5' RACE reads through MiXCR, listing each CDR3 protein once. This table holds approximately 60,000 distinct CDR3 sequences, 9.5% found once. Sample: PBMCs or a T cell subset sorted from them (not recorded which). These receptors all stem from a man aged 18 to 29 who had mild COVID-19 (a few samples of this study predate the infection). Cell type and time point are not known.

This clonotype came up a few times. The rearrangement links TRBV6-2 or TRBV6-3 to TRBJ1-1; D gene unclear. The V end was cut by 4 bases, the J end by 5 bases, with 11 bases between. CDR3 length: 13 amino acids. Per the germline V gene, CDR1 is MNHEY and CDR2 is SVGEGT. For the CDR3, the DNA is TGTGCCAGCAGTTTATCGCCGCGAACTGAAGCTTTCTTT. Translation gives CASSLSPRTEAFF.

The sample holds many counts of this clonotype. The chain has TRBV7-6 and TRBJ2-2; D remains unclear. CDR1 is SGHVS and CDR2 is FNYEAQ in the germline V gene. V was trimmed by 5 bases and J by 1 base, leaving 11 bases between them. The CDR3 is 15 residues long. CDR3 bases: TGTGCCAGCAGCGACGCACCGGTGAACACCGGGGAGCTGTTTTTT. This gives the protein CASSDAPVNTGELFF. Complete variable domain (other parts from reference TRBV7-6 and TRBJ2-2): GAGVSQSPRYKVTKRGQDVALRCDPISGHVSLYWYRQALGQGPEFLTYFNYEAQQDKSGLPNDRFSAERPEGSISTLTIQRTEQRDSAMYRCASSDAPVNTGELFFGEGSRLTVL.

The sample holds many counts of this clonotype. The genes are TRBV19 and TRBJ2-7; 7 bases agree with TRBD1. Germline values: CDR1 LNHDA, CDR2 SQIVND (reference sequence). V trimming: 3 bases; J trimming: 2 bases; junction bases outside the gene matches: 4. The CDR3 contains 14 residues. The CDR3 bases are TGTGCCAGTAGTATTTTGGACAGGACCTACGAGCAGTACTTC. This sequence encodes CASSILDRTYEQYF. Full variable domain (rest looked up from reference TRBV19 and TRBJ2-7): DGGITQSPKYLFRKEGQNVTLSCEQNLNHDAMYWYRQDPGQGLRLIYYSQIVNDFQKGDIAEGYSVSREKKESFPLTVTSAQKNPTAFYLCASSILDRTYEQYFGPGTRLTVT.

This clonotype was seen a few times. This chain joins TRBV6-5 and TRBJ1-1, with D perhaps TRBD1 (5 bases). Germline-derived CDR1 and CDR2 are MNHEY and SVGAGI. This CDR3 has 13 residues. V lost 6 bases, J lost 8 bases, and 16 bases lay in between. CDR3 sequence: CASSWGERGEAFF. CDR3 DNA: TGTGCCAGCAGCTGGGGTGAACGGGGGGAAGCTTTCTTT.

The V gene is TRBV5-1, the J gene TRBJ1-4; TRBD1 might be the D (6 bases). V was pared by 0 bases and J by 5 bases, with 11 bases between. The CDR3 is 15 amino acids. The germline gives CDR1 SGHRS, CDR2 YFSETQ. As DNA, the CDR3 is TGCGCCAGCAGCTTGGCCAGTCAGGGGAATGAAAAACTGTTTTTT. The encoded protein is CASSLASQGNEKLFF.

The J gene is TRBJ2-7, the V gene TRBV18; no definite D call. The CDR3 runs 12 residues. Germline V CDR1 and CDR2: KGHSH, LQKENI. V was cut by 8 bases and J by 0 bases, with 8 bases left in between. The CDR3 sequence: CASPWDSYEQYV. The CDR3 nucleotides are TGTGCCAGCCCTTGGGACTCCTACGAGCAGTACGTC.

Sample share makes this clonotype medium-sized (0.01 to 0.1%). This chain uses TRBV7-2 with TRBJ2-5; weak D call: TRBD2 (5 bases). V was clipped by 3 bases and J by 5 bases, with 13 bases between them. Germline V gene sequence: CDR1 SGHTA, CDR2 FQGNSA. The CDR3 is 14 residues long. The CDR3 DNA sequence: TGTGCCAGCAGCTTGAGGCCTAGCCGGGAGACCCAGTACTTC. Its translation: CASSLRPSRETQYF. The entire variable domain, with the rest obtained from reference TRBV7-2 and TRBJ2-5, is as follows: GAGVSQSPSNKVTEKGKDVELRCDPISGHTALYWYRQSLGQGLEFLIYFQGNSAPDKSGLPSDRFSAERTGGSVSTLTIQRTQQEDSAVYLCASSLRPSRETQYFGPGTRLLVL.

The chain links TRBV5-1 to TRBJ2-1; the match to TRBD2 covers 11 bases. CDR3 length: 17 residues. V trimming: 5 bases; J trimming: 3 bases; junction bases outside the gene matches: 10. Germline assignment: CDR1 SGHRS and CDR2 YFSETQ. CDR3 in amino acids: CASRSGGTSGGYNEQFF. CDR3 DNA: TGCGCCAGCAGGTCAGGTGGTACTAGCGGGGGCTACAATGAGCAGTTCTTC. Variable domain in full (rest from reference TRBV5-1 and TRBJ2-1): KAGVTQTPRYLIKTRGQQVTLSCSPISGHRSVSWYQQTPGQGLQFLFEYFSETQRNKGNFPGRFSGRQFSNSRSEMNVSTLELGDSALYLCASRSGGTSGGYNEQFFGPGTRLTVL.

The chain links TRBV12-3 or TRBV12-4 to TRBJ1-1, with 8 nucleotides matching TRBD1. V was pared by 6 bases and J by 3 bases, with 9 bases of the junction left unmatched. This CDR3 comprises 15 residues. The CDR3 DNA reads as TGTGCCAGCAGAACCGGGACAGGTGGCGACACTGAAGCTTTCTTT. It encodes CASRTGTGGDTEAFF.

This clonotype is classed as medium-sized. V is TRBV5-1 and J is TRBJ1-1, with D possibly being TRBD1 (6 bases). With 4 bases removed from V and 3 bases from J, the gap between germline ends came to 13 bases. In germline, CDR1 is SGHRS, CDR2 YFSETQ. The CDR3 runs 14 residues. The CDR3 region has the DNA TGCGCCAGCAGCACCAGGGGCTCGGACACTGAAGCTTTCTTT. Translation: CASSTRGSDTEAFF.

This chain links TRBV12-3 or TRBV12-4 with TRBJ1-2; maybe TRBD1 (5 bases). This CDR3 is built from 13 residues. The V and J ends lost 5 bases and 8 bases respectively, with 15 bases between them. The CDR3 here is CASSPLGSGGYTF. CDR3 bases: TGTGCCAGCAGTCCTCTTGGGTCAGGGGGCTACACCTTC.